This record looks at one T cell receptor (beta chain) sequence and its context. What this receptor recognizes is not known. Base qualities were left out, and no much larger clone turns up one base away. In total, approximately 700 healthy bone marrow donors made up the cohort. Cohort members were all nominally healthy when sampled, although unrecorded immune exposures were likely present. The donor was CMV seropositive and belonged to the group of more than 250 seropositive cohort members. Each donor provided a peripheral blood sample, and peripheral blood mononuclear cells were used for TCR beta sequencing. The Qiagen DNeasy Blood Extraction Kit was used to extract genomic DNA from the blood cell samples. Its CDR3 holds 14 amino acids, cysteine through phenylalanine. Of the read, only the CDR3 DNA is kept; its 42 bases are in frame from base 1. V is trimmed back by 2 bases and J by 5 bases, and the junction contains 3 bases that no gene match accounts for. As encoded in the germline V gene, CDR1 is SGHRS while CDR2 is YFSETQ.

The sample is drawn from a study of cytomegalovirus exposure and HLA in healthy donors (dated by TCRdb to about 2017). For context, the study as a whole: An earlier analysis of some 600 of the donors reported about 300 Gb of sequence data and around 110 million unique TCR beta sequences obtained from roughly 180 million T cells. An early release covering 500 to 750 HLA-typed donors comprised about 300 gigabases of sequencing data and around 80 million unique TCR sequences. Among the 398 genotyped donors, around 81% belonged to the genetic ancestry cluster associated with self-reported Caucasian donors. The study aimed to test whether cataloging public T cell receptors could reveal signatures of past pathogen exposure. The T cell repertoires of 700 or so subjects were profiled by immunosequencing and related to cytomegalovirus serostatus. Besides the first cohort of 550 to 750 subjects, a separate validation cohort made up of around 120 different subjects was used. To predict cytomegalovirus infection status, the study brought together high-throughput TCR immunosequencing, statistical association of individual TCRs with disease status, and machine learning. To study patterns of TCR occurrence, a later analysis re-analyzed previously published TCR beta repertoires from hundreds of donors and added high-resolution HLA genotyping. In the later analysis, no new phenotypic data were used to find candidate immune exposures; instead, reliance was placed on TCR beta sequences and their occurrence across donors. In an earlier analysis of 500 to 650 of the donors, high-throughput TCR beta sequencing was used to judge whether each TCR beta V gene segment behaved as functional or pseudogenic. Donor age, sex, ethnicity and CMV serostatus were compiled alongside the repertoire data. In a later genetic analysis, genome-wide SNP genotypes for 398 of the 666 donors were used, and that subset was treated as a discovery cohort. Every discovery cohort repertoire had been produced on one sequencing platform. Class I and class II HLA loci were covered by the typing at four-digit resolution. Typing coverage varied by locus: about 620-640 donors for A, B, C, DRB1 and DQB1; roughly 560 for DQA1; more than 600 for DPA1; more than 450 for DPB1. About five DR-DQ haplotypes were treated as single units for association and clustering because of strong linkage in the cohort. On average, about 200,000 unique TCR beta nucleotide sequences were sequenced per donor among a few hundred genotyped donors of the cohort, with 15% to 20% of those sequences being non-productive. General findings and caveats noted by the study authors: In a later analysis, about 16,000 TCR beta sequences were associated with specific HLA alleles at a false discovery rate of 0.05. Correlated functional status among segregating V segments might be attributable to linkage disequilibrium, but an unknown experimental factor could not be ruled out. In vitro tests confirmed that three of the cytomegalovirus-associated TCR beta chains recognize cytomegalovirus antigens. Because HLA typing was unavailable for some donors at each locus, only the typed subset was used in association tests. A cluster of highly shared sequence variants was judged likely to represent a technical artifact of the sequencing pipeline. CMV serostatus was the only immune exposure information available for the cohort. According to a later genetic analysis, donors in an Asian-associated ancestry cluster had fewer N-insertions in productive TCRs than the approximately 650-donor mean. Because the 87-base-pair reads could not distinguish some IMGT-functional V segments, including TRBV6-2 and TRBV6-3, those segments were excluded. While some public TCRs were present in many individuals, most TCR sequences turned up only very rarely across donors. A later analysis found that TCR association rates varied across HLA loci, with DRB1 alleles showing the most associated TCRs and HLA-C alleles the fewest. Assigning TCR associations to individual alleles was difficult when HLA alleles, especially DR and DQ, strongly co-occurred. In a later analysis, HLA-associated TCR beta chains showed more clonal expansion and lower generation probabilities than non-associated chains that were equally common. In an earlier analysis of a few hundred of the donors, most TCR beta V segments were observed in productive rearrangements about 90% or about 30% of the time, broadly matching IMGT annotations. The classifier was reported to diagnose cytomegalovirus status with high specificity and sensitivity in both the original cohort and the validation cohort. Because counts were too low, roughly 16 rarely observed V segments, including chromosome 9 orphons, were excluded from the earlier analysis of about 500 of the donors. Only TCR beta chains were sequenced in this cohort, and the absence of alpha or paired-chain data limited detectable features. The authors suggested that the approach could potentially be extended to other disease states and immunological phenotypes. An association between a missense DCLRE1C variant and V-gene and J-gene trimming of TCR beta chains was found in a later genetic analysis and replicated in an independent cohort. Roughly uniform sequencing depth across donors was assumed in presence/absence analyses, although this assumption may not hold. In a later analysis, several top co-occurrence clusters were reported to appear linked to parvovirus B19, influenza, CMV and Epstein-Barr virus. Most CMV-associated TCR beta chains appeared to be HLA-restricted in a later analysis, and the HLA associations seemed to be driven largely by CMV exposure. A total of 150 or so TCR beta chains were listed by the study as associated with cytomegalovirus. A further reported finding was that TCR beta sequences accurately predicted the HLA-A and HLA-B alleles for most subjects in the first cohort.

Libraries were constructed by the immunoSEQ multiplex PCR assay. For the multiplex PCR, a mixture combining 60 forward primers for TCR Vbeta segments and 13 reverse primers for TCR Jbeta segments was used. Amplification of the CDR3 region of rearranged TCR beta genes was performed with a multiplex PCR assay on genomic DNA. Amplified TCR beta libraries were sequenced as 87-base-pair reads on the Illumina HiSeq System. The published analysis was carried out like this. Across the roughly 700 repertoires, a later analysis counted about 81 million unique TCR beta chains, 8.5 million to 12 million of which were shared by at least two donors. Raw reads were error-corrected and collapsed into unique sequences by a nearest-neighbor algorithm in which closely related sequences were merged to remove PCR and sequencing errors. CDR3 sequences were aligned to IMGT reference sequences to assign V, D and J gene segments. Each retained sequence needed at least a six-nucleotide match to both a V gene segment and a J gene segment. Rearrangements were called productive when the CDR3 lacked stop codons and stayed in frame with V and J; all others were non-productive. CDR3 was defined by IMGT convention, running from the second conserved V-encoded cysteine to the conserved J-encoded phenylalanine. In an earlier analysis of just under 600 of the donors, sequences lacking an unambiguous match to a single V gene segment were excluded. An earlier analysis of several hundred of the donors classified V segments as functional when productive rearrangements were above 56.7% and as segregating when the standard deviation between donors was above 5%. A statistical classification framework was built to diagnose cytomegalovirus status from the catalog of TCR beta chain sequences. A later analysis assigned V and J genes by comparing TCR nucleotide sequences with IMGT/GENE-DB human TR gene sequences. The TCRdist pipeline was used in a later analysis to assign CDR3 sequences and most-parsimonious VDJ recombination scenarios. In a later analysis, each TCR beta chain was defined by its CDR3 amino acid sequence together with its V-gene family, and reads without a unique V-gene family were excluded. As a way to deal with suspected cross-contamination and a sequencing artifact, a later analysis dropped 592 nucleotide sequences that were highly shared and had low generation probability. For each public chain, a later analysis derived a clonal expansion index from normalized ranks of inferred template counts within each repertoire. A later analysis computed generation probabilities with a VDJ recombination model fitted to out-of-frame rearrangements, and checked the results against IGoR. In a later analysis, hypergeometric tests were used to score TCR-TCR, TCR-HLA and TCR-CMV co-occurrence, with a repertoire-size bias correction applied to TCR pairs. To estimate false discovery rates, a later analysis permuted the HLA or CMV assignments 20 times. In a later analysis, co-occurring TCRs were grouped with DBSCAN, and TCRdist sequence similarity was added when clustering was performed within HLA-allele-positive subsets. Repertoires with fewer than 30,000 or more than 120,000 public chains, plus five repertoires with anomalous nucleotide sharing, were excluded from co-occurrence clustering. TCRdb carries this immuneACCESS record with in-frame sequences only. Its versions omit some clonotypes, under half of them owing to an unresolved V gene in the studies checked, with the rest unexplained. The V and J calls and the clone size are those of that table, but D and trimming were determined from the DNA. This sample is represented by around 80,000 clones; 62% of them were singletons. 4.4% of the sample lies in the top ten.

This clonotype was sampled from a male donor in good health and CMV-seropositive. The sample comprised PBMCs. The rearrangement joined TRBV5-1 to TRBJ2-5; 10 bases in the junction line up with TRBD1. The CDR3 amino acid sequence is: CASSFGDRGETQYF. The sequence in DNA is TGCGCCAGCAGCTTCGGGGACAGGGGTGAGACCCAGTACTTC. The CDR3 plus the reference TRBV5-1 and TRBJ2-5 genes for the other parts give the full variable domain: KAGVTQTPRYLIKTRGQQVTLSCSPISGHRSVSWYQQTPGQGLQFLFEYFSETQRNKGNFPGRFSGRQFSNSRSEMNVSTLELGDSALYLCASSFGDRGETQYFGPGTRLLVL.